The clone carrying this T cell receptor beta chain has only a few counts. Germline lookup yields CDR1 SGHNT and CDR2 YENEEA. With 1 base removed from V and 0 bases from J, the gap between germline ends came to 12 bases. The CDR3 covers 16 residues. The data are from a study of patients and donors after allogeneic stem cell transplantation. One entry per CDR3 protein results from TCRdb running MiXCR on the RT-PCR reads. The sample comprises 800,000 to 1,000,000 distinct CDR3 sequences, 18% of which are singletons, and around 5.5% rests with the top ten. The genes are TRBV11-3 and TRBJ1-1; D unclear. The sequence was obtained from a human donor who was either an allogeneic HSCT recipient or a stem cell or donor lymphocyte infusion donor (not recorded which). It is not recorded whose cells these are; they may come from a transplant donor. Sample: blood, either unsorted or a sorted T cell fraction (not recorded which). The CDR3 spells CASSLVVGRMNTEAFF. For the CDR3, the DNA is TGTGCCAGCAGCTTAGTGGTAGGGCGGATGAACACTGAAGCTTTCTTT.